The 17 T cell receptor beta chains below were found in one sample sequenced in a study of blood T cell repertoires in COVID-19. Only in-frame clones appear in the TCRdb table, and some are missing; sequencing was by immunoSEQ multiplex PCR. The sample lists more than 85,000 clones; roughly 91% were seen once. Material for sequencing was peripheral blood. The receptors shown here come from a woman in her fifties or sixties with acute or convalescent COVID-19.

The V call is TRBV20-1, the J call TRBJ1-1, with D possibly being TRBD1 (6 bases). Germline V gene lookup returns CDR1 DFQATT and CDR2 SNEGSKA (reference sequence). CDR3 length: 10 amino acids. The V end was cut by 6 bases, the J end by 11 bases, with 13 bases between. CDR3 nucleotides: TGCAGTGCCACGAGGGGGAGCGCTTTCTTT. Its translation is CSATRGSAFF.

The rearrangement uses TRBV6-5 and TRBJ2-7; 8 bases align to TRBD1. Germline loops: CDR1 MNHEY, CDR2 SVGAGI. The CDR3 runs to 14 residues. V dropped 6 bases and J dropped 5; count of bases not matched to a gene: 9. CDR3 bases: TGTGCCAGCAGCTTCGACAGGGGCAGTAACGAGCAGTACTTC. Its translation: CASSFDRGSNEQYF.

The V gene is TRBV13, the J gene TRBJ1-1; 7 bases fit TRBD1. J gave up 3 bases and V 1 base, and 8 bases lay outside the gene matches. CDR3 length equals 16 residues. CDR1 is PRHDT, CDR2 FYEKMQ, per germline (reference sequence). CDR3 nucleotides: TGTGCCAGCAGCTTAGACGTACAGGGGCGGGACACTGAAGCTTTCTTT. Its protein product is CASSLDVQGRDTEAFF.

The chain combines TRBV19 with TRBJ2-5, with TRBD1 matching over 7 bases. V was clipped by 6 bases and J by 2 bases; unmatched bases: 6. Germline CDR1 reads LNHDA; CDR2 reads SQIVND (reference sequence). CDR3 length: 14 amino acids. The CDR3 DNA is TGTGCCAGTAGCCTGACAGGGCGGCAAGAGACCCAGTACTTC. It translates to CASSLTGRQETQYF.

The J gene is TRBJ1-4, the V gene TRBV2; D remains ambiguous. The CDR3 extends over 15 amino acids. Germline V gene data show CDR1 as SNHLY and CDR2 as FYNNEI. V shed 6 bases and J shed 0 bases, with 11 bases lying between them. The CDR3, as DNA: TGTGCCAGCAGCCGGAGCAGTGCAACTAATGAAAAACTGTTTTTT. Residues: CASSRSSATNEKLFF.

The chain has TRBV9 and TRBJ2-7; TRBD2 agrees at 9 bases. V lost 0 bases, J lost 3 bases, and 10 bases stayed unmatched. CDR1 and CDR2 (germline): SGDLS, YYNGEE. This CDR3 region has 17 residues. The CDR3 region has the DNA TGTGCCAGCAGCGTAGCAGAAGGCGGGAGGGCCGGCTACGAGCAGTACTTC. It codes for CASSVAEGGRAGYEQYF. Filled out from reference TRBV9 and TRBJ2-7, the complete variable domain reads DSGVTQTPKHLITATGQRVTLRCSPRSGDLSVYWYQQSLDQGLQFLIQYYNGEERAKGNILERFSAQQFPDLHSELNLSSLELGDSALYFCASSVAEGGRAGYEQYFGPGTRLTVT.

The V and J genes are TRBV4-1 and TRBJ2-7; D is unclear. Trimming cost V 1 base and J 3 bases, with 13 bases left between them. This CDR3 is built from 15 residues. In germline, CDR1 is MGHRA, CDR2 YSYEKL. For the CDR3, the DNA is TGCGCCAGCAGCCAAGCGGCGCAGGCTTACTACGAGCAGTACTTC. Protein product: CASSQAAQAYYEQYF.

CDR3 residues: CASIRARVGAFF. CDR3 nucleotide sequence: TGTGCCAGCATCAGGGCCCGGGTCGGAGCTTTCTTT. The chain combines TRBV5-8 with TRBJ1-1, with D possibly being TRBD1 (5 bases). The CDR3 runs 12 residues. V shed 6 bases and J shed 10 bases, with 16 bases lying between them. Germline CDR1 and CDR2: SGHTS and YDEGEE.

V is TRBV5-1 and J is TRBJ1-2; tentatively, D is TRBD1 (6 bases). CDR1 SGHRS and CDR2 YFSETQ come from the germline V gene. This CDR3 has 13 residues. The V gene lost 4 bases and the J gene lost 4 bases, with 11 bases spanning the gap. The CDR3 DNA reads TGCGCCAGCAGCACAGACAGGTTCTATGGCTACACCTTC. Amino acids: CASSTDRFYGYTF.

The chain links TRBV2 to TRBJ2-5; 9 nucleotides line up with TRBD1. J was trimmed by 2 bases and V by 6 bases; bases with no gene match: 10. CDR1 and CDR2 (germline): SNHLY, FYNNEI. This CDR3 is built from 16 residues. CDR3 DNA sequence: TGTGCCAGCAGGGAATTGGGACAGGGATTACAAGAGACCCAGTACTTC. This translates into CASRELGQGLQETQYF. The whole variable domain, remainder taken from reference TRBV2 and TRBJ2-5, is EPEVTQTPSHQVTQMGQEVILRCVPISNHLYFYWYRQILGQKVEFLVSFYNNEISEKSEIFDDQFSVERPDGSNFTLKIRSTKLEDSAMYFCASRELGQGLQETQYFGPGTRLLVL.

This chain links TRBV5-1 with TRBJ2-6, with D maybe TRBD2 (6 bases). Trimming cost V 1 base and J 4 bases, with 18 bases left between them. Germline loops: CDR1 SGHRS, CDR2 YFSETQ. The CDR3 is 18 amino acids. CDR3 sequence reads: CASSLRPSGGAGANVLTF. CDR3 bases: TGCGCCAGCAGCTTGAGGCCCAGTGGAGGGGCGGGGGCCAACGTCCTGACTTTC.

J is TRBJ2-1 and V is TRBV4-1, with 9 bases lining up with TRBD2. The CDR3 length is 17 residues. After removal of 0 bases from V and 3 bases from J, the junction contained 6 bases not matched to a gene. Germline V gene data show CDR1 as MGHRA and CDR2 as YSYEKL. The CDR3 here is CASSQDRNSGSYNEQFF. The DNA for the CDR3 is TGCGCCAGCAGCCAAGATCGTAATAGCGGGAGCTACAATGAGCAGTTCTTC.

The chain carries TRBV29-1 and TRBJ2-2, with 11 bases matching TRBD2. The germline gives CDR1 SQVTM, CDR2 ANQGSEA. The trim removed 4 bases at V and 4 bases at J, leaving 2 bases unmatched. This CDR3 spans 14 amino acids. The CDR3 is CSVVTSGSTGELFF. In DNA form, the CDR3 reads TGCAGCGTTGTTACTAGCGGGAGCACCGGGGAGCTGTTTTTT.

The chain combines TRBV18 with TRBJ2-1, with D tentatively TRBD1 (6 bases). The V and J ends lost 5 bases and 5 bases respectively, with 10 bases between them. CDR1 KGHSH and CDR2 LQKENI come from the germline V gene. CDR3 length equals 13 residues. The CDR3 spells CASSSNRDNEQFF. CDR3 DNA: TGTGCCAGCTCATCTAACAGGGACAATGAGCAGTTCTTC.

The chain uses TRBV7-7 and TRBJ2-3; TRBD2 matches at 7 bases. This CDR3 spans 15 amino acids. Germline CDR1 and CDR2: SSHAT and FNYEAQ (reference sequence). J lost 2 bases, V lost 1 base, and 3 bases had no gene match. CDR3 region: CASSLGAGVTDTQYF. As DNA, the CDR3 is TGTGCCAGCAGCTTAGGGGCGGGGGTCACAGATACGCAGTATTTT. Variable domain in full (rest from reference TRBV7-7 and TRBJ2-3): GAGVSQSPRYKVTKRGQDVTLRCDPISSHATLYWYQQALGQGPEFLTYFNYEAQPDKSGLPSDRFSAERPEGSISTLTIQRTEQRDSAMYRCASSLGAGVTDTQYFGPGTRLTVL.

V and J are TRBV3-1 (or the pseudogene TRBV3-2) and TRBJ2-3; 9 nucleotides line up with TRBD1. The CDR3 has 16 residues. Germline V gene sequence: CDR1 LGHDT, CDR2 YNNKEL (reference sequence). Trimming removed 0 bases from V and 5 bases from J; junction bases left unmatched: 6. This CDR3 reads CASSQDRTGAGDTQYF. DNA of the CDR3: TGTGCCAGCAGCCAAGATAGGACAGGGGCAGGAGATACGCAGTATTTT.

This chain links TRBV6-2 or TRBV6-3 with TRBJ2-2; 13 bases are a match to TRBD2. In germline, CDR1 is MNHEY, CDR2 SVGEGT. This CDR3 is 17 amino acids long. V gave up 2 bases and J gave up 4 bases; unmatched junction bases: 4. The CDR3 nucleotides are TGTGCCAGCAGTTACGGGGGACTAGCGGGGATCACCGGGGAGCTGTTTTTT. Translating gives CASSYGGLAGITGELFF.